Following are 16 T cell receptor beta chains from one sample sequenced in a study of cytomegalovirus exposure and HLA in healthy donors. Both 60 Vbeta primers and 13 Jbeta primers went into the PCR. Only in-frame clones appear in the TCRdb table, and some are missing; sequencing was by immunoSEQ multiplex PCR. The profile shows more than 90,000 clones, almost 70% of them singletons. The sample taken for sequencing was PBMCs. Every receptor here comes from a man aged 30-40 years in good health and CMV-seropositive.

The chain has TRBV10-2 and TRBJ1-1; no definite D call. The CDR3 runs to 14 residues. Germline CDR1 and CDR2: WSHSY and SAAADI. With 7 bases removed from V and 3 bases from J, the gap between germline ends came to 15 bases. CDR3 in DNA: TGCGCCAGCATCCCAACAGACGGATACACTGAAGCTTTCTTT. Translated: CASIPTDGYTEAFF.

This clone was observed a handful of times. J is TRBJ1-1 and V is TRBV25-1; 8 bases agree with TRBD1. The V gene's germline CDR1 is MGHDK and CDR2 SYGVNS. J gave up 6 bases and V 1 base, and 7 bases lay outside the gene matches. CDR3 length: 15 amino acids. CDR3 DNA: TGTGCCAGCAGTGAATTGGACAGGGATTCTTCTGAAGCTTTCTTT. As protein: CASSELDRDSSEAFF.

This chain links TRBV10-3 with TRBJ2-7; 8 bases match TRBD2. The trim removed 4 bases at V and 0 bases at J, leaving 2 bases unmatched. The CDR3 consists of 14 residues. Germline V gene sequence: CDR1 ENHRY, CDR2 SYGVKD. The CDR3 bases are TGTGCCATCAGTGCAGGGACTAGCTCCTACGAGCAGTACGTC. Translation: CAISAGTSSYEQYV.

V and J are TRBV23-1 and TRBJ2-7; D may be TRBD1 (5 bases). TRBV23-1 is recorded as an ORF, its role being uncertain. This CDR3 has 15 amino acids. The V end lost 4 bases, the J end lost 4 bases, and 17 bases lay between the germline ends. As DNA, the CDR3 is TGCGCCAGCAGTCGAGCAGGGCTCCTTTTATACGAGCAGTACGTC. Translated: CASSRAGLLLYEQYV.

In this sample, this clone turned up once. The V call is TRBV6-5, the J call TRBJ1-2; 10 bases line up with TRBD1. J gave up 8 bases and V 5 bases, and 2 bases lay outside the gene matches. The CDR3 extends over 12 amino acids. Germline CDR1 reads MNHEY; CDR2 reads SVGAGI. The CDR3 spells CASSDRGRGYTF. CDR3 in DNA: TGTGCCAGCAGTGACAGGGGGCGAGGCTACACCTTC.

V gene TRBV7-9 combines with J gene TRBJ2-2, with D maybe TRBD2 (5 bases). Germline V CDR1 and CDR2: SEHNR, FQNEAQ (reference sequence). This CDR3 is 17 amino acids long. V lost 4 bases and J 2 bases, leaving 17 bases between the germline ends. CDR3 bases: TGTGCCAGCAGCTCCCAGCGGTCAATGGTTAACACCGGGGAGCTGTTTTTT. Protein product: CASSSQRSMVNTGELFF. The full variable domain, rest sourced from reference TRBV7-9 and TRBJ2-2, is DTGVSQNPRHKITKRGQNVTFRCDPISEHNRLYWYRQTLGQGPEFLTYFQNEAQLEKSRLLSDRFSAERPKGSFSTLEIQRTEQGDSAMYLCASSSQRSMVNTGELFFGEGSRLTVL.

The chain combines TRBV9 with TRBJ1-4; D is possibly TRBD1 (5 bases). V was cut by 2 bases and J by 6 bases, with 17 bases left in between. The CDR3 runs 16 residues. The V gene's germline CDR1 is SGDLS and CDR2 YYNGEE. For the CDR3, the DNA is TGTGCCAGCAGCGTTGCAATAGGGGCAAGCCATGAAAAACTGTTTTTT. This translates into CASSVAIGASHEKLFF.

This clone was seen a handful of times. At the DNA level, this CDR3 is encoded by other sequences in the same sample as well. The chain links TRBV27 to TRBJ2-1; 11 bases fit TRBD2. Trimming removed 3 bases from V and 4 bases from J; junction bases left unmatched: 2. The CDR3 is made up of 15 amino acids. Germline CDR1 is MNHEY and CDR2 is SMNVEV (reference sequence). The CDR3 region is CASSFGTSGYNEQFF. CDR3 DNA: TGTGCCAGCAGTTTCGGGACTAGCGGATACAATGAGCAGTTCTTC.

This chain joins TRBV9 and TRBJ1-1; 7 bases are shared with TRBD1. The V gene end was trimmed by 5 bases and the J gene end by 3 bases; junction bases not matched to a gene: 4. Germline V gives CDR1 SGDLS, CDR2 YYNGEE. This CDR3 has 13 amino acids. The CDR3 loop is CASSPDRDTEAFF. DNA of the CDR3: TGTGCCAGCAGTCCCGACAGGGACACTGAAGCTTTCTTT. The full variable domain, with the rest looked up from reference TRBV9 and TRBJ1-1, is DSGVTQTPKHLITATGQRVTLRCSPRSGDLSVYWYQQSLDQGLQFLIQYYNGEERAKGNILERFSAQQFPDLHSELNLSSLELGDSALYFCASSPDRDTEAFFGQGTRLTVV.

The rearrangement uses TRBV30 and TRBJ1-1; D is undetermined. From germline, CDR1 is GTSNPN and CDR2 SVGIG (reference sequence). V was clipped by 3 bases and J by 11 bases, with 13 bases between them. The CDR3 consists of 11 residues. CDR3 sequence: CAWSALRLAFF. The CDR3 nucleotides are TGTGCCTGGAGCGCATTGAGACTGGCTTTCTTT.

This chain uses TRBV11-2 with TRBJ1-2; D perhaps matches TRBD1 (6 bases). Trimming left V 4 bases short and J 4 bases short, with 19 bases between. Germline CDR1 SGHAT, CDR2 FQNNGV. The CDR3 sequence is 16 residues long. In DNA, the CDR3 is TGTGCCAGCAGCTCTCTCCAGGGGTCGGTTAGCTATGGCTACACCTTC. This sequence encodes CASSSLQGSVSYGYTF.

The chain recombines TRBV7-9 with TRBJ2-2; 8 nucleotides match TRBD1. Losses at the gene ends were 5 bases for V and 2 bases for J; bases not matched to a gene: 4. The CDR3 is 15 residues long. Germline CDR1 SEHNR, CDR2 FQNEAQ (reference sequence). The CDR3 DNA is TGTGCCAGCAGCCCGGACAGGGCTAACACCGGGGAGCTGTTTTTT. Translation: CASSPDRANTGELFF. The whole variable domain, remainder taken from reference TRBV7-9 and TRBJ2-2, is DTGVSQNPRHKITKRGQNVTFRCDPISEHNRLYWYRQTLGQGPEFLTYFQNEAQLEKSRLLSDRFSAERPKGSFSTLEIQRTEQGDSAMYLCASSPDRANTGELFFGEGSRLTVL.

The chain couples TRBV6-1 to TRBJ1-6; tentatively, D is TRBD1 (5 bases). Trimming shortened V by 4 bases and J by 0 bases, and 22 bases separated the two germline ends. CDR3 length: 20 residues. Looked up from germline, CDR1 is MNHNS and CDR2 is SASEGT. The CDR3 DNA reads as TGTGCCAGCAGTGGTGGTAACCGGGACTTCCTAAGCTCCTATAATTCACCCCTCCACTTT. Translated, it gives CASSGGNRDFLSSYNSPLHF.

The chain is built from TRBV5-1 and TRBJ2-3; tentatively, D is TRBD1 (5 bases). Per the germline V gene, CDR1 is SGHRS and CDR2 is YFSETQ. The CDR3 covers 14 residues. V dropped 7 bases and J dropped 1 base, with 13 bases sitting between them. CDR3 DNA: TGCGCCAGCGGACGAGGCAGGGGCACAGATACGCAGTATTTT. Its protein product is CASGRGRGTDTQYF. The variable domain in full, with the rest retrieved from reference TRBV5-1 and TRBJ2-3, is KAGVTQTPRYLIKTRGQQVTLSCSPISGHRSVSWYQQTPGQGLQFLFEYFSETQRNKGNFPGRFSGRQFSNSRSEMNVSTLELGDSALYLCASGRGRGTDTQYFGPGTRLTVL.

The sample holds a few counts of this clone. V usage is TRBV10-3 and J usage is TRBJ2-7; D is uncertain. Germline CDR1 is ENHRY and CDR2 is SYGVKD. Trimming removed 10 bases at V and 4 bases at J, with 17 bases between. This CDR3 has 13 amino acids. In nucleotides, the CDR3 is TGTGCCACCTCGCGGTCAGACGGATACGAGCAGTACTTC. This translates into CATSRSDGYEQYF.

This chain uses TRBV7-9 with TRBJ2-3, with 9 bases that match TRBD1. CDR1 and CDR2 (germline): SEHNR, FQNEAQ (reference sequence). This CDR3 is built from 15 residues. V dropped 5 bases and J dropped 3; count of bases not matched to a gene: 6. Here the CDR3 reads CASSPDRGITDTQYF. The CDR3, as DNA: TGTGCCAGCAGCCCCGACAGGGGGATTACAGATACGCAGTATTTT.